Each of the 17 T cell receptor beta chains below was sequenced from the same sample in a study of blood T cell repertoires in COVID-19. Data came from immunoSEQ multiplex PCR; TCRdb stores just in-frame clones and leaves some out. The sample holds approximately 230,000 clones, approximately 80% seen once. What was sequenced was PBMCs or T cells enriched from blood (not recorded which). These receptor sequences come from a man in his forties or fifties who had recovered from COVID-19.

The V and J genes are TRBV30 and TRBJ1-1; D not resolved. Trimming shortened V by 2 bases and J by 6 bases, and 13 bases separated the two germline ends. The germline V gene has CDR1 GTSNPN and CDR2 SVGIG (reference sequence). CDR3 size: 13 residues. CDR3 protein: CAWSPKELAEAFF. CDR3 sequence (DNA): TGTGCCTGGAGTCCCAAGGAGCTGGCTGAAGCTTTCTTT.

This chain connects TRBV29-1 to TRBJ2-7, with 8 bases aligning to TRBD1. Germline loops: CDR1 SQVTM, CDR2 ANQGSEA. Losses at the gene ends were 7 bases for V and 2 bases for J; bases not matched to a gene: 16. This CDR3 has 16 amino acids. The CDR3 loop is CSAYTPGGQGAYEQYF. CDR3 sequence (DNA): TGCAGCGCATATACCCCGGGCGGACAGGGCGCCTACGAGCAGTACTTC.

The rearrangement links TRBV24-1 to TRBJ1-1; D is undetermined. CDR1 KGHDR and CDR2 SFDVKD come from the germline V gene. Trimming shortened V by 10 bases and J by 4 bases, and 15 bases separated the two germline ends. The CDR3 has 13 residues. The DNA for the CDR3 is TGTGCCACGACGGCGGGTATCGGCACTGAAGCTTTCTTT. The encoded protein is CATTAGIGTEAFF.

This rearrangement joins TRBV18 to TRBJ1-1; D gene unclear. The CDR3 covers 16 residues. V was shortened by 1 base and J by 4 bases, with 16 bases between the two germline ends. Germline assignment: CDR1 KGHSH and CDR2 LQKENI. This CDR3 is CASSPLGAERGTEAFF. The CDR3 DNA reads TGTGCCAGCTCACCACTAGGAGCTGAGCGGGGCACTGAAGCTTTCTTT.

Regarding this clone: The same CDR3 arises from other DNA sequences in this sample as well. The chain carries TRBV5-1 and TRBJ1-2; TRBD1 matches at 12 bases. J gave up 5 bases and V 4 bases, and 6 bases lay outside the gene matches. Germline V gives CDR1 SGHRS, CDR2 YFSETQ. The CDR3 is 15 residues long. The CDR3 sequence is CASSPGTGGFYGYTF. CDR3 bases: TGCGCCAGCAGCCCCGGGACAGGGGGCTTTTATGGCTACACCTTC.

The CDR3 region is CATSDPNPAENTGELFF. The CDR3 region has the DNA TGTGCCACCAGTGACCCCAATCCCGCGGAGAACACCGGGGAGCTGTTTTTT. The gene calls are TRBV24-1 and TRBJ2-2; D is ambiguous. The germline CDR1 and CDR2 sequences are KGHDR and SFDVKD. Trimming left V 4 bases short and J 1 base short, with 15 bases between. The CDR3 runs 17 residues.

The chain has TRBV19 and TRBJ1-3; a possible D gene is TRBD1 (6 bases). This CDR3 comprises 18 residues. Deletions cut 5 bases from V and 4 bases from J, with 24 bases between. The V gene's germline CDR1 is LNHDA and CDR2 SQIVND (reference sequence). The CDR3 region has the DNA TGTGCCAGTAGTCCCCGCGGGGGCCCCAAAACCGTCGGAAACACCATATATTTT. Amino acid sequence: CASSPRGGPKTVGNTIYF.

The rearrangement links TRBV5-1 to TRBJ1-3; D is possibly TRBD1 (6 bases). Germline V lookup: CDR1 SGHRS, CDR2 YFSETQ. The CDR3 runs to 16 residues. Deletions cut 0 bases from V and 4 bases from J, with 14 bases between. CDR3 sequence (DNA): TGCGCCAGCAGCTTGGAGTCAGGGGCTCCCGGAAACACCATATATTTT. Its protein product is CASSLESGAPGNTIYF.

The chain is built from TRBV24-1 and TRBJ2-3; D is possibly TRBD2 (7 bases). Germline CDR1 and CDR2: KGHDR and SFDVKD. V lost 7 bases, J lost 1 base, and 20 bases lay in between. This CDR3 has 17 amino acids. CDR3 nucleotide sequence: TGTGCCACCAGAGGTACCGAGGGGGGAGGGCGCACAGATACGCAGTATTTT. Protein sequence: CATRGTEGGGRTDTQYF.

This clone was observed a few times. The V gene is TRBV28, the J gene TRBJ1-5; 8 nucleotides match TRBD1. CDR1 is MDHEN and CDR2 is SYDVKM in the germline V gene. The CDR3 loop spans 16 amino acids. V lost 6 bases, J lost 2 bases, and 9 bases stayed unmatched. Written as DNA, the CDR3 is TGTGCCAGCAGACTAACGACAGGGGTTGGCAATCAGCCCCAGCATTTT. Its protein is CASRLTTGVGNQPQHF.

The V and J genes are TRBV5-4 and TRBJ2-1; D may be TRBD2 (6 bases). The length of the CDR3 is 16 residues. V was cut by 2 bases and J by 0 bases, with 12 bases left in between. Germline-derived CDR1 and CDR2 are SGHNT and YYREEE (reference sequence). The CDR3 spells CASSFEAGSSYNEQFF. The CDR3 DNA reads as TGTGCCAGCAGCTTTGAAGCGGGTTCCTCCTACAATGAGCAGTTCTTC.

The chain employs TRBV29-1 and TRBJ2-6; the D gene is possibly TRBD1 (6 bases). The CDR3 has 16 residues. The germline V gene has CDR1 SQVTM and CDR2 ANQGSEA. The CDR3 nucleotides read TGCAGTGCTGGACAGCCCGGAGGTGCCGGGGCCAACGTCCTGACTTTC. Protein sequence: CSAGQPGGAGANVLTF.

This chain uses TRBV2 with TRBJ2-1; 12 bases are shared with TRBD1. Germline V gene lookup returns CDR1 SNHLY and CDR2 FYNNEI. There are 15 residues in the CDR3. The V segment lost 9 bases and the J segment 8 bases; nucleotides outside the gene matches: 11. This chain's CDR3 is CASETGTGGSDEQFF. CDR3 sequence (DNA): TGTGCCAGTGAGACCGGGACAGGGGGCTCGGATGAGCAGTTCTTC. The whole variable domain, remainder taken from reference TRBV2 and TRBJ2-1, is EPEVTQTPSHQVTQMGQEVILRCVPISNHLYFYWYRQILGQKVEFLVSFYNNEISEKSEIFDDQFSVERPDGSNFTLKIRSTKLEDSAMYFCASETGTGGSDEQFFGPGTRLTVL.

The chain uses TRBV19 and TRBJ1-2; tentative D call: TRBD1 (5 bases). Trimming pared 3 bases from V and 8 bases from J, leaving 16 bases between. Germline V gene sequence: CDR1 LNHDA, CDR2 SQIVND (reference sequence). CDR3 size: 14 residues. The CDR3: CASSMMGQGRGYTF. CDR3 sequence (DNA): TGTGCCAGTAGTATGATGGGTCAGGGAAGAGGCTACACCTTC. The full variable domain, with the rest looked up from reference TRBV19 and TRBJ1-2, is DGGITQSPKYLFRKEGQNVTLSCEQNLNHDAMYWYRQDPGQGLRLIYYSQIVNDFQKGDIAEGYSVSREKKESFPLTVTSAQKNPTAFYLCASSMMGQGRGYTFGSGTRLTVV.

This clone is a singleton in its sample. V gene TRBV7-9 combines with J gene TRBJ2-4, with a weak D call TRBD1 (6 bases). The germline V and J ends were trimmed by 2 bases and 5 bases, with 13 bases remaining between them. Germline V gene lookup returns CDR1 SEHNR and CDR2 FQNEAQ (reference sequence). The CDR3 has 15 residues. The CDR3 region has the DNA TGTGCCAGCAGCTTATGGCCAGGGGCTGAAAACATTCAGTACTTC. Translation gives CASSLWPGAENIQYF.

The chain employs TRBV21-1 and TRBJ2-5; TRBD2, the table's D call, lacks a check against the DNA. TRBV21-1 is a listed pseudogene. The CDR3 consists of 15 residues. CDR3 DNA sequence: TGTGCCAGCAGCAAAGGAAGGCTAGCTCGAGAGACCCAGTACTTC. Encoded protein: CASSKGRLARETQYF.

The chain couples TRBV19 to TRBJ2-7; D may be TRBD2 (6 bases). The V and J ends lost 2 bases and 2 bases respectively, with 13 bases between them. Germline V lookup: CDR1 LNHDA, CDR2 SQIVND (reference sequence). This CDR3 has 15 amino acids. The DNA for the CDR3 is TGTGCCAGTAGTATACGTTTAGGCGGGGCCTACGAGCAGTACTTC. This codes for CASSIRLGGAYEQYF.